Listed below are T cell receptor beta chains from one sample, sequenced in a study of shared clonotypes between healthy human individuals. TCRdb keeps only in-frame clones here, not all; method: immunoSEQ multiplex PCR. The sample includes roughly 2,300,000 clones, under 95% of them seen just once. Input material: naive CD4+ T cells from PBMCs. These receptors were obtained from a man in his late teens or twenties in good health. Some clones in this sample may be carry-over from other donors' samples. The conserved cysteine and the conserved F or W are not part of the CDR3 here. Fields, in order: V gene, D gene, CDR3 protein. The D gene is left open where the match is weak.

TRBV6-5 . ASAGSSYNEQF
TRBV9 TRBD1 ASSPRGQQNQPQH
TRBV29-1 . SVEDQGSYEQY
TRBV27 TRBD2 ASSSLAGGTYNEQF
TRBV6-6 TRBD1 ASIADRGGTYEQY
TRBV6-1 . ASSEGPGPSYEQY
TRBV6-1 TRBD2 ASSQGHSGRRVNEQF
TRBV5-1 TRBD1 ASSEGQGHNQPQH
TRBV28 TRBD1 ASSWSGTAKDYEQY
TRBV6-6 . ASSYSQGYSYEQY
TRBV19 TRBD1 ASSNRGPEPQH
TRBV18 . ASSPQTVNNEKLF
TRBV10-3 . AISETGDLRNIQY
TRBV5-1 . ASSTPDRSSYEQY
TRBV5-6 . ASSLRLSSYNEQF
TRBV6-1 TRBD1 ACRQGQSGNTIY
TRBV5-1 . ASSNEETQY
TRBV11-1 TRBD2 ASSRGEVGTDTQY
TRBV4-3 . ASSQEARNTEAF